A single sample gave rise to the 2 T cell receptor beta chains below, sequenced in a study of T cells in Graves' hyperthyroidism and ophthalmopathy (dated by TCRdb to the late 2010s). Library generation was performed with multiplex PCR. TCRdb names Illumina HiSeq 2000 as the instrument used. Amplification of TCR beta CDR3 regions was carried out from RNA transcripts. The first round of RT-PCR for the TCR CDR3 was performed with the HTBI primer set and the Qiagen OneStep RT-PCR kit. Using fastp trimming at Q25 and MiXCR clonotype assembly, TCRdb reanalyzed the public sequencing data and kept in-frame beta chains. Here each entry gathers all rows of one CDR3 protein and keeps the most common genes and DNA. This sample has over 250,000 distinct CDR3 sequences in its table, and roughly an eighth of those were observed once. Together, the top ten hold 34% of the sample. Input material: blood. All receptors come from a woman aged 40 to 50 with Graves' ophthalmopathy.

There are a few counts of this clonotype. V gene TRBV4-1 combines with J gene TRBJ2-1; D gene uncertain. CDR1 and CDR2 from the germline V gene are MGHRA and YSYEKL. The CDR3 contains 14 residues. Trimming took 4 bases from V and 6 from J, leaving 13 bases between them. CDR3 nucleotide sequence: TGCGCCAGCAGCCCCCTCGGACGGCCCAATGAGCAGTTCTTC. This codes for CASSPLGRPNEQFF.

This clonotype has ten or more counts. This chain links TRBV3-1 with TRBJ2-5; 8 positions match TRBD2. The CDR3 sequence is 15 residues long. The V and J ends lost 3 bases and 7 bases, in that order; junction bases with no gene match: 10. Germline CDR1 and CDR2: LGHDT and YNNKEL (reference sequence). This CDR3 is CASSHRPSGSSTQYF. The CDR3 nucleotides read TGTGCCAGCAGCCACCGCCCTAGCGGGTCATCGACCCAGTACTTC.